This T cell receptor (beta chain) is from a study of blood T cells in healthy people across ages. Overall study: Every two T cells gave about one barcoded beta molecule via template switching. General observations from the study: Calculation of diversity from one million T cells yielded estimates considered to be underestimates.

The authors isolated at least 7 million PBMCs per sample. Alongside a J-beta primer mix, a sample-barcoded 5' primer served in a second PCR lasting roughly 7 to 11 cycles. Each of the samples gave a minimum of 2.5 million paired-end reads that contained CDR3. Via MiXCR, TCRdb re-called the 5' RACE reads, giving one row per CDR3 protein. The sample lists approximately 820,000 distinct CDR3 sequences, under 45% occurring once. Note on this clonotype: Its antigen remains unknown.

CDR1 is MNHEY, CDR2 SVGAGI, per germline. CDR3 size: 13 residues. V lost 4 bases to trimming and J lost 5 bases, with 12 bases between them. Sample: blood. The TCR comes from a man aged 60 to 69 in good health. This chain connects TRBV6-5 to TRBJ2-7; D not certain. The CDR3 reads CASSLTRLNEQYF. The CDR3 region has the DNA TGTGCCAGCAGTTTGACCCGGCTGAACGAGCAGTACTTC.